These 6 T cell receptor beta chains originate from one sample sequenced in a study of glioma-infiltrating T cells after dendritic cell vaccination. This sample's time point: after dendritic cell vaccination, including at tumor progression/relapse. Clones were read by immunoSEQ multiplex PCR, and TCRdb kept only the in-frame ones, dropping some. This table has about 76,000 clones, 87% appearing once. The sample consisted of blood, taken after dendritic cell vaccination. These receptors came from a human donor with glioblastoma.

The rearrangement uses TRBV18 and TRBJ2-1; D may be TRBD1 (6 bases). From germline, CDR1 is KGHSH and CDR2 LQKENI. The CDR3 contains 15 residues. Trimming left V 5 bases short and J 6 bases short, with 17 bases between. In nucleotides, the CDR3 is TGTGCCAGCTCATACCCGGGACAAAGCTCCAATGAGCAGTTCTTC. The encoded protein is CASSYPGQSSNEQFF. Complete variable domain (other parts from reference TRBV18 and TRBJ2-1): NAGVMQNPRHLVRRRGQEARLRCSPMKGHSHVYWYRQLPEEGLKFMVYLQKENIIDESGMPKERFSAEFPKEGPSILRIQQVVRGDSAAYFCASSYPGQSSNEQFFGPGTRLTVL.

CDR3 protein: CAISDILDYGYTF. CDR3 DNA sequence: TGTGCCATCAGCGACATTCTTGACTATGGCTACACCTTC. This chain links TRBV10-3 with TRBJ1-2; D gene unclear. Trimming stripped 6 bases from V and 3 bases from J, with 11 bases between. The CDR3 consists of 13 residues. Germline CDR1 and CDR2: ENHRY and SYGVKD.

In DNA, the CDR3 is TGTGCCAGCAGCCCACCGGGACAGTGGAACACCGGGGAGCTGTTTTTT. Amino acid sequence: CASSPPGQWNTGELFF. The rearrangement uses TRBV5-4 and TRBJ2-2; 7 positions agree with TRBD1. The junction had 7 bases not matched to a gene; V was cut back by 4 bases and J by 1 base. The CDR3 covers 16 residues. Germline V gene sequence: CDR1 SGHNT, CDR2 YYREEE (reference sequence).

The chain carries TRBV5-1 and TRBJ2-3; D gene uncertain. V lost 2 bases and J lost 2, with 9 bases in between. Germline lookup yields CDR1 SGHRS and CDR2 YFSETQ. The CDR3 extends over 14 amino acids. The chain's CDR3 is CASSFTGDTDTQYF. CDR3 DNA sequence: TGCGCCAGCAGCTTTACGGGTGACACAGATACGCAGTATTTT.

The gene calls are TRBV9 and TRBJ2-3, with 7 bases aligning to TRBD2. Germline assignment: CDR1 SGDLS and CDR2 YYNGEE. The CDR3 is 16 amino acids. J was trimmed by 2 bases and V by 0 bases; bases with no gene match: 6. CDR3 in DNA: TGTGCCAGCAGCGTAGATGCGGGAGCGTTCACAGATACGCAGTATTTT. It specifies CASSVDAGAFTDTQYF.

V gene TRBV4-2 combines with J gene TRBJ2-2, with TRBD2 matching over 9 bases. The germline V gene has CDR1 LGHNA and CDR2 YNFKEQ. The CDR3 spans 15 residues. V lost 5 bases to trimming and J lost 7 bases; unmatched junction nucleotides: 8. CDR3: CASSSRTSEGGELFF. DNA for the CDR3: TGTGCCAGCAGCTCCCGGACTAGCGAGGGCGGGGAGCTGTTTTTT.